These T cell receptor beta chains were read from a single sample in a study. A single record per CDR3 protein comes from TCRdb applying MiXCR to the 5' RACE reads. The repertoire consists of under 60,000 distinct CDR3 sequences, with about 28% occurring once and the leading ten covering around 1.9%. Sequencing was performed on naive CD4+ T cells sorted from blood. The source of these receptors is a female donor with breast cancer. Each CDR3 is given with its conserved first and last residue. The D gene is left open where the match is weak. Expanded clones are given a class, and other clones once, few, many or no size at all.

-	TRBV5-4	TRBJ2-2	-	CASSSGAAGELFF	TGTGCCAGCAGCTCCGGGGCGGCCGGGGAGCTGTTTTTT
-	TRBV30	TRBJ1-1	-	CAWMRLEAFF	TGTGCCTGGATGAGACTTGAAGCTTTCTTT
-	TRBV28	TRBJ1-5	-	CASILDRVGNQPQHF	-
-	TRBV9	TRBJ1-5	-	CASSADGGTDQPQHF	TGTGCCAGCAGCGCCGACGGGGGGACGGATCAGCCCCAGCATTTT
-	TRBV6-1	TRBJ2-1	-	CASNDKPWGVGGNEQFF	TGTGCCAGCAATGACAAGCCTTGGGGGGTTGGAGGGAATGAGCAGTTCTTC
few	TRBV6-5	TRBJ1-6	-	CASRDSYNSPLHF	TGTGCCAGCAGGGACTCCTATAATTCACCCCTCCACTTT
-	TRBV6-5	TRBJ2-3	-	CASTEVGTDTQYF	TGTGCCAGCACGGAGGTCGGAACAGATACGCAGTATTTT
-	TRBV6-1	TRBJ1-2	-	CASRLGDGYGYTF	TGTGCCAGCAGGCTCGGGGACGGCTATGGCTACACCTTC
few	TRBV7-9	TRBJ1-1	TRBD1	CASSPRDRGNTEAFF	TGTGCCAGCAGCCCCAGGGACAGGGGGAACACTGAAGCTTTCTTT
few	TRBV28	TRBJ1-4	-	CASKFQGGEKLFF	TGTGCCAGCAAGTTCCAGGGAGGGGAAAAACTGTTTTTT
few	TRBV5-1	TRBJ2-7	-	CASSLDRRSYEQYF	TGCGCCAGCAGCTTGGACAGACGATCCTACGAGCAGTACTTC
-	TRBV6-5	TRBJ2-1	-	CASSYSTGEQFF	TGTGCCAGCAGTTACTCGACTGGTGAGCAGTTCTTC
medium-sized	TRBV6-5	TRBJ2-1	-	CASSYSRVYNEQFF	TGTGCCAGCAGTTACTCTAGGGTTTACAATGAGCAGTTCTTC
-	TRBV29-1	TRBJ2-3	-	CSPQLSTDTQYF	TGCAGCCCCCAGCTGAGTACAGATACGCAGTATTTT
-	TRBV3-1	TRBJ2-7	-	CASSPNRGSFSYEQYF	TGTGCCAGCAGCCCGAATAGGGGGAGCTTCTCCTACGAGCAGTACTTC
-	TRBV20-1	TRBJ1-6	TRBD1	CSARPGTVYNSPLHF	TGCAGTGCCCGACCAGGGACAGTCTATAATTCACCCCTCCACTTT
many	TRBV7-2	TRBJ1-2	-	CASSRQGIGNYGYTF	TGTGCCAGCAGCCGGCAGGGGATTGGTAACTATGGCTACACCTTC
-	TRBV7-9	TRBJ2-5	TRBD2	CASGLAGEETQYF	TGTGCCAGCGGCTTAGCGGGGGAAGAGACCCAGTACTTC
few	TRBV5-6	TRBJ2-7	-	CASTLTGTRVHEQYF	TGTGCCAGCACCCTGACAGGGACTAGAGTTCACGAGCAGTACTTC
many	TRBV9	TRBJ1-2	-	CASSVGARKDGYTF	TGTGCCAGCAGCGTAGGGGCCAGGAAGGATGGCTACACCTTC
-	TRBV29-1	TRBJ1-3	TRBD1	CSVGLGQSGNTIYF	TGCAGCGTTGGGTTGGGACAGTCTGGAAACACCATATATTTT
-	TRBV5-1	TRBJ2-1	-	CASSLVGDPYNEQFF	TGCGCCAGCAGCTTGGTAGGGGACCCCTACAATGAGCAGTTCTTC
-	TRBV4-3	TRBJ2-7	TRBD1	CASSQETRGYEQYF	TGCGCCAGCAGCCAAGAGACCAGGGGGTACGAGCAGTACTTC
few	TRBV12-3/TRBV12-4	TRBJ1-2	-	CASSLVPGAGYGYTF	TGTGCCAGCAGTTTAGTCCCGGGGGCGGGGTATGGCTACACCTTC